By share, the clone carrying this T cell receptor beta chain counts as medium-sized. V was clipped by 6 bases and J by 0 bases, with 7 bases between them. The CDR3 is made up of 13 amino acids. CDR1 is SGHAT and CDR2 is FQDESV in the germline V gene (reference sequence). This specimen belongs to a study of T cell repertoires in aging, cancer and after chemotherapy. Study-level information: Repeat sampling of healthy donors over several months to years showed clear clonal overlap.

Multiplex touch-down PCR with TRB-A/B primers amplified rearranged V-D-J TRB sequences. TCRdb analysed the multiplex PCR reads with MiXCR anew, one entry per CDR3 protein. The sample lists 10,000 to 15,000 distinct CDR3 sequences; approximately 30% were seen once. Peripheral blood genomic DNA, not sorted cells or RNA, was the template. This clonotype originated in a human donor in good health. The donor label of this sample is uncertain. The V call is TRBV11-1, the J call TRBJ2-3; D uncertain. The sequenced sample consisted of blood. CDR3 loop: CASRTQSTDTQYF. In DNA form, the CDR3 reads TGTGCCAGCAGAACTCAGAGCACAGATACGCAGTATTTT. Filled out from reference TRBV11-1 and TRBJ2-3, the complete variable domain reads EAEVAQSPRYKITEKSQAVAFWCDPISGHATLYWYRQILGQGPELLVQFQDESVVDDSQLPKDRFSAERLKGVDSTLKIQPAELGDSAMYLCASRTQSTDTQYFGPGTRLTVL.